This T cell receptor (beta chain) was retrieved from a study of blood T cells in healthy people across ages. Broader study findings: The recorded TCR beta diversity per million T cells decreased in a roughly linear manner with age. The unsorted PBMCs prevented any conclusive comparison of naive versus antigen-experienced cells.

Note on this clonotype: Its antigen remains unknown.

Combining a sample-barcoded 5' primer with a J-beta primer mix, a second PCR ran for about 7 to 11 cycles. Each cDNA molecule was tagged by a template-switch adaptor that had 12 random nucleotides. TCRdb used MiXCR to reprocess the 5' RACE reads, holding one entry per CDR3 protein. The profile covers fewer than 2,000,000 distinct CDR3 sequences, with roughly two fifths appearing a single time and 23% taken by the ten largest. V dropped 4 bases and J dropped 8 bases, with 14 bases sitting between them. The CDR3 has 14 amino acids. Germline V gene data show CDR1 as MNHNS and CDR2 as SASEGT. The chain joins TRBV6-1 to TRBJ1-4; D gene uncertain. The material sequenced was blood. The origin of this receptor is a human donor in good health. Here the CDR3 reads CASSAPLTGEKLFF. CDR3 sequence (DNA): TGTGCCAGCAGTGCACCACTCACCGGGGAAAAACTGTTTTTT.